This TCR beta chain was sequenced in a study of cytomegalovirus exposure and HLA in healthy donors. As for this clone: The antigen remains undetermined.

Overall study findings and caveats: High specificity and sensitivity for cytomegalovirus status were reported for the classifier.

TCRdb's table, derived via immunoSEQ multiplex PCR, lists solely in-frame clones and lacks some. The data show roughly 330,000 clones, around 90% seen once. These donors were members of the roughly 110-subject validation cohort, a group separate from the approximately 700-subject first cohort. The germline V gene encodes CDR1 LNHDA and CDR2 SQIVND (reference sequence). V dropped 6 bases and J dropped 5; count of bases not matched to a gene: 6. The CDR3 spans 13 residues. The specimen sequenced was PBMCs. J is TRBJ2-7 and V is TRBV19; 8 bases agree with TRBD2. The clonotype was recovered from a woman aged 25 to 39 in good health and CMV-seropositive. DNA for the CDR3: TGTGCCAGTAGGCCGGCGGGGGGTAACGAGCAGTACTTC. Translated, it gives CASRPAGGNEQYF.